Below are 5 T cell receptor beta chains sequenced from a single sample in a study of breast tumors, draining lymph nodes, adjacent tissues (dated by TCRdb to 2016 to 2017). Library generation was performed with multiplex PCR. Sequencing used an Illumina HiSeq 2000. TCRdb trimmed public reads at Q25 via fastp, called clones via MiXCR and kept in-frame beta chains. Each record represents a unique CDR3 protein, reported with the most common genes and DNA among its rows. This sample has approximately 100,000 distinct CDR3 sequences in its table, and less than 25% of those were observed once. The biggest ten clones account for under 1.5% of the sample. Lymph node samples were obtained from the axillary draining lymph nodes of breast cancer patients. The sample comprised axillary lymph node tissue. All receptors come from a female donor with breast cancer. Some clones in this sample may be carry-over from other donors' samples.

This clonotype was seen ten or more times. This chain uses TRBV20-1 with TRBJ1-6; D is perhaps TRBD1 (5 bases). Germline V gene data show CDR1 as DFQATT and CDR2 as SNEGSKA (reference sequence). This CDR3 contains 15 residues. Trimming removed 0 bases from V and 7 bases from J, with 13 bases in between. CDR3 DNA: TGCAGTGCTAGAGATCCCCAGGGAGGAAATTCACCCCTCCACTTT. Residues: CSARDPQGGNSPLHF.

On this clonotype: A read error may explain this, as a much larger clone is one base away. This chain links TRBV6-6 with TRBJ1-2, with D possibly being TRBD1 (6 bases). This CDR3 is 14 amino acids long. Germline V gene sequence: CDR1 MNHNY, CDR2 SVGAGI (reference sequence). The CDR3 region is CASSGDNSRYRYTF. The CDR3 coding sequence is TGTGCCAGCAGTGGGGACAATAGTCGCTATCGCTACACCTTC.

This clonotype was picked up many times. V usage is TRBV19 and J usage is TRBJ2-1; 8 nucleotides line up with TRBD1. CDR3 length equals 14 residues. Trimming took 4 bases from V and 3 from J; bases not matched to a gene: 2. Germline CDR1 and CDR2: LNHDA and SQIVND (reference sequence). CDR3 nucleotide sequence: TGTGCCAGTAGTACGGACAGGGACTACAATGAGCAGTTCTTC. This translates into CASSTDRDYNEQFF.

This clonotype was counted many times. The chain couples TRBV4-1 to TRBJ2-7; TRBD2 aligns across 12 bases. Germline-derived CDR1 and CDR2 are MGHRA and YSYEKL. This CDR3 comprises 14 residues. With V trimmed by 5 bases and J by 3 bases, 2 bases remained unmatched. In nucleotides, the CDR3 is TGCGCCAGCAGCGAGACTAGCGGGAGCTACGAGCAGTACTTC. Encoded protein: CASSETSGSYEQYF.

This chain uses TRBV19 with TRBJ2-5; TRBD2 aligns across 7 bases. CDR1 is LNHDA, CDR2 SQIVND, per germline (reference sequence). The CDR3 totals 14 residues. The V and J ends lost 1 base and 3 bases, in that order; junction bases with no gene match: 2. CDR3 in amino acids: CASSIGGGEETQYF. As DNA, the CDR3 is TGTGCCAGTAGTATAGGGGGGGGGGAAGAGACCCAGTACTTC.